This TCR beta chain was found in a study of cytomegalovirus exposure and HLA in healthy donors. Overall study findings and caveats: According to a later analysis, most TCR beta chains associated with CMV appeared HLA-restricted. Later examination showed HLA-associated TCR beta chains had greater clonal expansion than equally common others. Sequencing artifact likely explains a cluster of highly shared sequence variants. TRBV6-2, TRBV6-3 and some other V segments were unresolvable in 87-base-pair reads.

Primers for the PCR totalled 60 Vbeta and 13 Jbeta. TCRdb's copy holds only in-frame clones and misses some; the assay was immunoSEQ multiplex PCR. Of approximately 140,000 clones listed, roughly 87% are singletons. To note about this clone: Its specificity is not known.

CDR3 size: 14 residues. Germline V gives CDR1 SNHLY, CDR2 FYNNEI. The J segment lost 5 bases and the V segment lost 4 bases, leaving 5 bases of the junction unmatched. Material for sequencing was PBMCs. The clonotype comes from a woman aged 40 to 50 in good health and CMV-seronegative. V is TRBV2 and J is TRBJ2-7; 10 nucleotides agree with TRBD1. The CDR3 protein is CASSGDRGLHEQYF. CDR3 nucleotide sequence: TGTGCCAGCAGTGGGGACAGGGGTCTCCACGAGCAGTACTTC.